The 6 T cell receptor beta chains below come from one sample, sequenced in a study of shared clonotypes between healthy human individuals. Clones were read by immunoSEQ multiplex PCR, and TCRdb kept only the in-frame ones, dropping some. The table shows hundreds of thousands of clones, with approximately 96% occurring only once. Naive CD8 populations comprised CD45RO-negative cells positively selected for CCR7, excluding terminally differentiated effector memory CD45RA+ cells. Specimen: naive CD8+ T cells sorted from blood. The receptors were gathered from a woman younger than 45 in good health.

The chain is built from TRBV7-9 and TRBJ2-1; 12 bases map to TRBD2. J was trimmed by 7 bases and V by 5 bases; bases with no gene match: 6. The CDR3 is 15 residues long. CDR1 and CDR2 (germline): SEHNR, FQNEAQ (reference sequence). This CDR3 reads CASSETSGRGNEQFF. For the CDR3, the DNA is TGTGCCAGCAGCGAGACTAGCGGGAGAGGGAATGAGCAGTTCTTC.

The chain combines TRBV28 with TRBJ2-5; the match to TRBD1 covers 8 bases. The germline V gene has CDR1 MDHEN and CDR2 SYDVKM. The CDR3 has 13 residues. Unmatched junction bases numbered 4, after V lost 6 bases and J lost 4 bases. This CDR3 is CASRTGVRETQYF. As DNA, the CDR3 is TGTGCCAGCAGGACAGGGGTCCGAGAGACCCAGTACTTC.

This clone is a singleton in its sample. This chain links TRBV27 with TRBJ1-5; D perhaps matches TRBD1 (5 bases). Germline V gene lookup returns CDR1 MNHEY and CDR2 SMNVEV (reference sequence). The ends were cut back, 4 bases at V and 3 bases at J, with 16 bases in the middle. The CDR3 is 16 residues long. In DNA form, the CDR3 reads TGTGCCAGCAGTTCCATCGGAGGGGCTATCAATCAGCCCCAGCATTTT. Translating it yields CASSSIGGAINQPQHF.

This chain links TRBV11-2 with TRBJ2-7, with D perhaps assigned TRBD1 or TRBD2 (5 bases each). Trimming stripped 5 bases from V and 6 bases from J, with 14 bases between. CDR1 is SGHAT and CDR2 is FQNNGV in the germline V gene. This CDR3 comprises 13 residues. This CDR3 reads CASSPGPSLEQYF. DNA of the CDR3: TGTGCCAGCAGCCCGGGACCTTCTCTCGAGCAGTACTTC.

The J gene is TRBJ2-3, the V gene TRBV5-1; TRBD2 is a possible D gene (6 bases). CDR1 is SGHRS, CDR2 YFSETQ, per germline. CDR3 length: 17 residues. Deletions cut 5 bases from V and 0 bases from J, with 19 bases between. The chain's CDR3 is CASRGYREGTSTDTQYF. CDR3 in DNA: TGCGCCAGCAGGGGGTACCGCGAGGGGACTAGCACAGATACGCAGTATTTT.

The chain employs TRBV28 and TRBJ1-3; TRBD1 matches 8 bases. The junction had 11 bases not matched to a gene; V was cut back by 7 bases and J by 0 bases. Germline V gene lookup returns CDR1 MDHEN and CDR2 SYDVKM. This CDR3 is built from 17 residues. CDR3 sequence (DNA): TGTGCCAGCACGGGACAGGCCAATTTTTACTCTGGAAACACCATATATTTT. Its protein is CASTGQANFYSGNTIYF.